This TCR beta chain emerged from a study of blood T cell repertoires in COVID-19. For this clone: A much more abundant neighbour one base away suggests this may be a read error.

Trimming pared 5 bases from V and 8 bases from J, leaving 16 bases between. This CDR3 is 13 amino acids long. Germline CDR1 is SGHDT and CDR2 is YYEEEE. TCRdb's copy holds only in-frame clones and misses some; the assay was immunoSEQ multiplex PCR. Of more than 200,000 clones in the sample, just under 90% were seen once. V and J are TRBV5-6 and TRBJ1-2; possibly TRBD1 for D (6 bases). This TCR derives from a woman aged 25 to 39 with acute COVID-19. The source material was PBMCs or T cells enriched from blood (not recorded which). The DNA for the CDR3 is TGTGCCAGCAGGGGGGCCGCTTCGGGGGGCTACACCTTC. Its translation: CASRGAASGGYTF.